This TCR beta chain appears in the sequencing data of a study of T cells in localized non-small cell lung cancer. Regarding the study as a whole: A median of about 60 of the top 100 tumor clones appeared in adjacent lung, which was paired and uninvolved. An association was observed between higher blood T cell density and longer overall survival. Because only a single region of the tumor was sequenced, heterogeneity remains possible.

Repertoires were generated with immunoSEQ multiplex PCR, while TCRdb's copy carries only in-frame clones and drops some. This sample has 65,000 to 90,000 clones, with around three quarters found just once. This clone appeared a single time. Its specificity is not known. CDR3 length: 15 residues. Trimming took off 6 bases at V and 7 bases at J, with 21 bases between the two ends. Germline V gene sequence: CDR1 MNHEY, CDR2 SVGAGI. V and J are TRBV6-5 and TRBJ1-1; the D gene is possibly TRBD1 (5 bases). The specimen comprised PBMCs, sampled before any cancer treatment. This TCR came from a man aged 40 to 70 with stage II squamous cell lung carcinoma. The CDR3 reads CASSAAGGGVVEAFF. CDR3 nucleotide sequence: TGTGCCAGCAGCGCGGCGGGAGGAGGGGTCGTTGAAGCTTTCTTT.